This TCR beta chain was recorded in a study of T cell clonality in common variable immunodeficiency. General study points: In common variable immunodeficiency, TCR beta chains reportedly carried fewer deletions and N-nucleotide insertions.

Profiling relied on immunoSEQ multiplex PCR, and the TCRdb table lists in-frame clones only, not all of them. The sample contains tens of thousands of clones, none of them singletons. With 3 bases clipped from V and 0 bases from J, the junction kept 3 bases outside the gene matches. The CDR3 is 15 amino acids. Germline V CDR1 and CDR2: SGDLS, YYNGEE. Heparinized whole blood, about 5 to 9 ml, came from each donor. This clone was counted ten times or more. The antigen is not known. From the germline J gene comes the end of the CDR3, since the read stops 3 residues before it. The TCR originated in a person aged 18 to 75 in good health. The chain links TRBV9 to TRBJ2-1; 7 positions match TRBD1. Sequenced sample: peripheral blood mononuclear cells. The DNA read from the CDR3 is TGTGCCAGCAGCGCGACAGGGAGCTCCTACAATGAG. Protein: CASSATGSSYNE. The whole CDR3 sequence is CASSATGSSYNEQFF.